This TCR beta chain was retrieved from a study of OX40 agonist ivuxolimab in advanced cancers. General study points: On average, CD8+ T cells showed a greater number of expanded clones than CD4+.

This clone is a singleton in its sample. What it recognizes is unknown. The germline gives CDR1 LNHNV, CDR2 YYDKDF (reference sequence). This CDR3 is built from 13 residues. V lost 5 bases to trimming and J lost 8 bases, with 13 bases between them. Sequencing used immunoSEQ multiplex PCR; TCRdb keeps in-frame clones, though not all of them. Of tens of thousands of clones detected, more than 75% appear once; the ten largest clones hold around 5%. The material sequenced was CD4+ or CD8+ T cells sorted from blood, taken in a trial of the OX40 agonist ivuxolimab. V gene TRBV15 combines with J gene TRBJ2-4; D possibly corresponds to TRBD2 (6 bases). The origin of this receptor is an adult with an advanced solid tumor such as melanoma, head and neck, liver or kidney cancer. CDR3 sequence reads: CATSVSGGHIQYF. CDR3 sequence (DNA): TGTGCCACCAGCGTTAGCGGTGGGCACATTCAGTACTTC.